The present TCR beta chain was sequenced within a study of blood T cell repertoires in COVID-19 (dated by TCRdb to 2018 to 2020). The study in broad terms: Samples from collaborators originated in the United States, Italy and Spain and spanned both the acute and convalescent phases of COVID-19. The material from the prospective study consisted of cDNA or gDNA derived from T cells, B-cell-depleted T cells, or PBMCs. The dataset comprised deeply sampled blood TCRbeta repertoires from subjects exposed to, actively infected with, or recovered from COVID-19. A freely available public database, intended as a resource for researchers studying the immune response to SARS-CoV-2, is where the repertoires were released. The samples were drawn from the first 160 participants of the ongoing ImmuneRACE study and from 950 to 1,500 subjects provided by 6 global collaborators. Sample metadata almost always included a de-identified subject ID, COVID-19 status, age in years and sex. Where available, HLA class I and class II types were taken from metadata supplied by the sample provider and were not determined by assay-based typing.

What the authors observed across the whole study: The amount of clinical and demographic metadata varied by source and participant and was provided uncurated.

A remark on this clone: The specificity of this receptor is unknown. Base qualities were left out, and no much larger clone turns up one base away.

Taken from the germline V gene, the CDR1 and CDR2 loops are SGHTA and FQGTGA. The CDR3, cysteine through phenylalanine, is 16 amino acids long. The entry retains the CDR3 DNA only, 48 bases that are in frame from base 1. V is pruned by 4 bases and J by 2 bases, leaving 6 bases of the junction without a gene match. TCRbeta CDR3 regions were amplified from genomic DNA using the immunoSEQ Assay, a bias-controlled multiplex PCR. Per the authors' processing: Nucleated cell counts per sample were estimated from amplification of reference gene primers within the assay. Sequence reads were collapsed and filtered to measure the absolute abundance of every unique TCRbeta CDR3 rearrangement. For each sample, productive Simpson clonality was calculated as the square root of Simpson's diversity index over productive rearrangements. TCRdb limited this immuneACCESS table to in-frame rearrangements with V and J called. A share of clones is missing; checked studies link under half to unresolved V genes, and the rest is unexplained. V and J calls and clone size follow that table, whereas D and trimming were derived from the DNA. Present in this sample are 150,000 to 200,000 clones, about four fifths of which were seen just once. Of the sample, roughly 6.7% is held by the ten largest clones.

Each collaborating institution followed its own protocols to collect whole blood in K2EDTA tubes. For TCRbeta analysis, collaborators shipped samples in one of three forms: frozen whole blood, isolated PBMCs, or DNA extracted from either of those sample types. Sequenced input: peripheral blood. The V and J segments used are TRBV7-3 and TRBJ2-3, with 10 bases in between that match TRBD1. This clonotype originated in a man aged 55 to 69 with acute or convalescent COVID-19. CDR3 region: CASSYRTGGTTDTQYF. The nucleotides read TGTGCCAGCAGCTACCGGACAGGGGGTACCACAGATACGCAGTATTTT.